This T cell receptor (beta chain) was profiled in a study of shared clonotypes between healthy human individuals. Whole-study results and caveats: A handful of donors held approximately 4.6% of naive CD4 clonotypes in common.

Trimming removed 0 bases at V and 0 bases at J, with 11 bases between. The germline CDR1 and CDR2 sequences are MNHEY and SVGAGI. CDR3 length equals 16 residues. Note on this clone: Its antigen is undetermined.

TCRdb's table, derived via immunoSEQ multiplex PCR, lists solely in-frame clones and lacks some. The sample carries about 1.5 million clones, around 95% recorded once. The source of this sequence is a man younger than 40 in good health. J is TRBJ1-2 and V is TRBV6-5, with D maybe TRBD1 (6 bases). Material for sequencing was naive CD4+ T cells sorted from blood. Described subset: CD45RA+ positively selected. The chain's CDR3 is CASSYSSGATNYGYTF. CDR3 in DNA: TGTGCCAGCAGTTACTCTTCAGGGGCTACTAACTATGGCTACACCTTC.